A selection of T cell receptor beta chains follows, all from one sample in a study of response to subunit inactivated influenza vaccine. TCRdb itself ran the RT-PCR reads through MiXCR, one entry per CDR3 protein. The sample shows around 790,000 distinct CDR3 sequences, around 21% of them seen only once. The source was PBMCs from blood, collected 5 days after vaccination. These receptors were collected from a man between 50 and 59 years old who received an inactivated influenza vaccine. CDR3s include the opening cysteine and the closing phenylalanine or tryptophan. The order of the fields is clone size, J gene, D gene, V gene, CDR3 DNA, CDR3 protein. A D gene is named only where the DNA matches it firmly. Size tells how often a clone was seen (once, few, many) or the class of an expanded clone, and some rows leave it out.

clone_size: -; j_call: TRBJ2-1; d_call: TRBD2; v_call: TRBV11-1; cdr3_nt: TGTGCCAGCAGAATAACTAGCGGGAGTTGGAATGAGCAGTTCTTC; cdr3_aa: CASRITSGSWNEQFF
clone_size: few; j_call: TRBJ2-5; d_call: -; v_call: TRBV20-1; cdr3_nt: TGCAGTGCCCCCTTATCGGGGCAAGAGACCCAGTACTTC; cdr3_aa: CSAPLSGQETQYF
clone_size: -; j_call: TRBJ1-2; d_call: -; v_call: TRBV5-1; cdr3_nt: TGCGCCAGCAGCTTGGGAGGGTACTATGGCTACACCTTC; cdr3_aa: CASSLGGYYGYTF
clone_size: -; j_call: TRBJ1-3; d_call: -; v_call: TRBV16; cdr3_nt: TGTGCCAGCAGCCAATCGCCCACAGCCGGAAACACCATATATTTT; cdr3_aa: CASSQSPTAGNTIYF
clone_size: -; j_call: TRBJ1-1; d_call: -; v_call: TRBV6-5; cdr3_nt: TGTGCCAGCAGTTACTTGGGACAGAACACTGAAGCTTTCTTT; cdr3_aa: CASSYLGQNTEAFF
clone_size: few; j_call: TRBJ2-1; d_call: TRBD1; v_call: TRBV4-2; cdr3_nt: TGTGCCAGCAGCCAAGAGTCGGGACAGCCTAGGCAAGAGCAGTTCTTC; cdr3_aa: CASSQESGQPRQEQFF
clone_size: few; j_call: TRBJ2-1; d_call: -; v_call: TRBV6-1; cdr3_nt: TGTGCCAGCAGTCCGGTGACTTTACGCAATGAGCAGTTCTTC; cdr3_aa: CASSPVTLRNEQFF
clone_size: -; j_call: TRBJ2-7; d_call: TRBD2; v_call: TRBV6-2/TRBV6-3; cdr3_nt: TGTGCCAGCGCTAGCGGGATCTCCTACGAGCAGTACTTC; cdr3_aa: CASASGISYEQYF
clone_size: few; j_call: TRBJ2-3; d_call: -; v_call: TRBV19; cdr3_nt: TGTGCCAGTAGTATAGGAGGAGCCCAAGATACGCAGTATTTT; cdr3_aa: CASSIGGAQDTQYF
clone_size: -; j_call: TRBJ2-1; d_call: TRBD2; v_call: TRBV4-2; cdr3_nt: TGTGCCAGCAGCCCCGGGGAGGGGAATGAGCAGTTCTTC; cdr3_aa: CASSPGEGNEQFF
clone_size: -; j_call: TRBJ2-1; d_call: TRBD1; v_call: TRBV5-1; cdr3_nt: TGCGCCAGCAGCTTGGGGACAGGGGCTAACAATGAGCAGTTCTTC; cdr3_aa: CASSLGTGANNEQFF
clone_size: few; j_call: TRBJ2-3; d_call: -; v_call: TRBV20-1; cdr3_nt: TGCAGTGCGAGGCGGGCAAGGGGGATGACAGATACGCAGTATTTT; cdr3_aa: CSARRARGMTDTQYF
clone_size: few; j_call: TRBJ2-1; d_call: TRBD2; v_call: TRBV5-6; cdr3_nt: TGTGCCAGCAGCTTGACGTCTAGCGGGGACACGAACTTTGACAATGAGCAGTTCTTC; cdr3_aa: CASSLTSSGDTNFDNEQFF
clone_size: few; j_call: TRBJ2-7; d_call: -; v_call: TRBV12-3/TRBV12-4; cdr3_nt: TGTGCCAGCACCAGAGGGGTAGGCGAGCAGTACTTC; cdr3_aa: CASTRGVGEQYF
clone_size: -; j_call: TRBJ2-2; d_call: TRBD2; v_call: TRBV9; cdr3_nt: TGTGCCAGCAGCGTAGAGTCTAGCGGGGGAATCGGGGAGCTGTTTTTT; cdr3_aa: CASSVESSGGIGELFF
clone_size: -; j_call: TRBJ2-2; d_call: -; v_call: TRBV11-2; cdr3_nt: TGTGCCAGCAGCAGTTCACGGGGCAATTTTAGAGGGGAGCTGTTTTTT; cdr3_aa: CASSSSRGNFRGELFF